Included here is one T cell receptor beta chain sequence, with context. The V gene end was trimmed by 5 bases and the J gene end by 10 bases; junction bases not matched to a gene: 15. CDR3 length: 15 residues. The germline V gene encodes CDR1 SGHTA and CDR2 FQGNSA. TCRdb's table, derived via immunoSEQ multiplex PCR, lists solely in-frame clones and lacks some. The sample comprises tens of thousands of clones, roughly 92% of which are singletons, and 0.41% rests with the top ten. These data are taken from a study of technical replicates of blood from a few donors. The chain has TRBV7-2 and TRBJ1-1; 8 nucleotides agree with TRBD1. This TCR was sampled from a human donor in good health. The sequenced sample was T cells isolated from PBMCs. CDR3 DNA sequence: TGTGCCAGCAGCCAATCAGGGGGCGAGGGCGTACGAGCTTTCTTT. Translating gives CASSQSGGEGVRAFF.